These 6 T cell receptor beta chains share one sample of origin, sequenced in a study of T cell responses to AZD1222 COVID-19 vaccine. Assay used: immunoSEQ multiplex PCR; TCRdb lists only in-frame clones, some missing. The repertoire consists of 140,000 to 150,000 clones, with 90% to 95% occurring once and the leading ten covering roughly 9%. The source material was peripheral blood, sampled on day 0 of AZD1222 vaccination. These receptors all stem from an adult in good health.

J is TRBJ1-1 and V is TRBV18; D is undetermined. CDR1 is KGHSH, CDR2 LQKENI, per germline. The V and J ends lost 0 bases and 3 bases respectively, with 11 bases between them. The CDR3 contains 15 residues. The CDR3 DNA reads as TGTGCCAGCTCACCACCAAAGGAGGTGCACACTGAAGCTTTCTTT. It translates to CASSPPKEVHTEAFF.

The chain carries TRBV7-2 and TRBJ1-6, with D possibly being TRBD1 (6 bases). Looked up from germline, CDR1 is SGHTA and CDR2 is FQGNSA. CDR3 size: 15 residues. V lost 1 base and J 15 bases, leaving 19 bases between the germline ends. CDR3 in amino acids: CASSLVLRGRGHLHF. The CDR3 nucleotides read TGTGCCAGCAGCTTAGTCTTAAGGGGCAGGGGACACCTCCACTTT.

This clone was found once. This chain joins TRBV11-2 and TRBJ1-4, with 7 bases that match TRBD1. V shed 5 bases and J 4 bases; nucleotides not matched to a gene: 4. CDR1 SGHAT and CDR2 FQNNGV come from the germline V gene. This CDR3 has 14 amino acids. CDR3 in amino acids: CASSRGQLNEKLFF. The DNA for the CDR3 is TGTGCCAGCAGCCGGGGACAGCTTAATGAAAAACTGTTTTTT.

The chain recombines TRBV19 with TRBJ1-1, with no clear D. V was cut by 7 bases and J by 1 base, with 10 bases left in between. Germline V CDR1 and CDR2: LNHDA, SQIVND (reference sequence). This CDR3 spans 13 amino acids. CDR3 sequence: CASNPAPNTEAFF. The CDR3 DNA is TGTGCCAGTAATCCGGCGCCGAACACTGAAGCTTTCTTT.

The chain couples TRBV6-6 to TRBJ1-5; TRBD1 might be the D (5 bases). The germline gives CDR1 MNHNY, CDR2 SVGAGI (reference sequence). Trimming took off 6 bases at V and 2 bases at J, with 14 bases between the two ends. The CDR3 contains 15 residues. CDR3: CASREQGNRNQPQHF. CDR3 in DNA: TGTGCCAGCAGGGAGCAGGGTAATCGCAATCAGCCCCAGCATTTT.

The V gene is TRBV5-1, the J gene TRBJ1-2, with D maybe TRBD1 (5 bases). V dropped 5 bases and J dropped 8 bases, with 19 bases sitting between them. Germline CDR1 and CDR2: SGHRS and YFSETQ. The CDR3 runs 14 residues. The CDR3, as DNA: TGCGCCAGCAGGCCGGGCGACAGCTTGGGAGGCTACACCTTC. This translates into CASRPGDSLGGYTF. Based on the CDR3 plus reference TRBV5-1 and TRBJ1-2, the full variable domain is KAGVTQTPRYLIKTRGQQVTLSCSPISGHRSVSWYQQTPGQGLQFLFEYFSETQRNKGNFPGRFSGRQFSNSRSEMNVSTLELGDSALYLCASRPGDSLGGYTFGSGTRLTVV.